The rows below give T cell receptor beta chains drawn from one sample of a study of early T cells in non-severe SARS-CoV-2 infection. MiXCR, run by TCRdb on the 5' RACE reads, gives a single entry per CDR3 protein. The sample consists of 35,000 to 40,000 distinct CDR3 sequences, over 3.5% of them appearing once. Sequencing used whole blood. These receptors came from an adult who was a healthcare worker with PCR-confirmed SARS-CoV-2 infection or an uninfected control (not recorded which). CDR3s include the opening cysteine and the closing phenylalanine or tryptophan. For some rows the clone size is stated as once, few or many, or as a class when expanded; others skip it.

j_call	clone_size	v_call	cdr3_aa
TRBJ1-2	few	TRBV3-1	CASSQASYGYTF
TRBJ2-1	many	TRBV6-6	CASSRSGTASNEQFF
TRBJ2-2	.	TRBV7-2	CASSFRGSTGELFF
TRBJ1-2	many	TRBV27	CASLGGRGYTF
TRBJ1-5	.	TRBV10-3	CAISDAPGQVNQPQHF
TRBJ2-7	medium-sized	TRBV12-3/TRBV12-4	CASRLEGGRAYEQYF
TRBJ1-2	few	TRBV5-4	CASTPDRFYGYTF
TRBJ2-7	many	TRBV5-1	CASSLQQGAGEQYF
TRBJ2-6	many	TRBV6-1	CASIGRFLSGANVLTF
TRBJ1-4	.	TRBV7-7	CASSLTAGVNEKLFF
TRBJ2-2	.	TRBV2	CASRMSSGTGELFF
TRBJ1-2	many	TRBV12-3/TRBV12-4	CASSGQGIYGYTF
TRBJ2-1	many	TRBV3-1	CASSQDLGDSYNEQFF
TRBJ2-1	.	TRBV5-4	CASSLGTSGTYNEQFF
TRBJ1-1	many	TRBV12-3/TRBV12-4	CASSSGQGRSEAFF
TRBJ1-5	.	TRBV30	CAWSRAYSNQPQHF
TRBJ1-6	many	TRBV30	CAWSLQGSSYNSPLHF
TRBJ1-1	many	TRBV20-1	CSARDGDRASSEAFF
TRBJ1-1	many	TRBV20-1	CSARRTGTTGTNTEAFF
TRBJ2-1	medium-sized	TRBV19	CASSIGGLEHNEQFF
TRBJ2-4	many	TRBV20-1	CSAREPGIGGNIQYF
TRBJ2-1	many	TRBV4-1	CASSQARTSGGREQFF
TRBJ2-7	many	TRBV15	CATSRVQGVSYEQYF
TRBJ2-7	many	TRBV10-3	CAINPGQAAYEQYF
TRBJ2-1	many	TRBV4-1	CASSQDQFASGGQEQFF
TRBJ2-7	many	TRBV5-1	CASREDWDEQYF
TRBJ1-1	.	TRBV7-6	CASSLNGDAEAFF
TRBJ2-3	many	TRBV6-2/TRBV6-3	CASSRGGPQNTQYF
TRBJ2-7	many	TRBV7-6	CASSPSEVYEQYF
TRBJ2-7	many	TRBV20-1	CSATDGGQGAAEQYF
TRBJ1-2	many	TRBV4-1	CASSQAEGGGYTF
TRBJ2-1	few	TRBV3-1	CASSQGLGEQFF
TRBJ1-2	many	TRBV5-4	CASSLAGVPNYGYTF
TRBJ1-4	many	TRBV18	CASSPSPDKLFF
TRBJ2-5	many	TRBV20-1	CSVRKIETQYF
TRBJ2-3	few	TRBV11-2	CASSLFTGALPDTQYF
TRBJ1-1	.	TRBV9	CASSARVNTEAFF
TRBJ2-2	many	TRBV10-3	CAIIKTRGWSHTGELFF
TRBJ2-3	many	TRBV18	CASSGSVAGSSTDTQYF
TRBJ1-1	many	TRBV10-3	CASGPMGQGEAFF
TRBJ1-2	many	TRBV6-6	CASRSLTDNYGYTF
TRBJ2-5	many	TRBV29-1	CSARVFGETQYF
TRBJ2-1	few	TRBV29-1	CSVEETSGGSYNEQFF
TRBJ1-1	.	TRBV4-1	CASSQQREYYTEAFF